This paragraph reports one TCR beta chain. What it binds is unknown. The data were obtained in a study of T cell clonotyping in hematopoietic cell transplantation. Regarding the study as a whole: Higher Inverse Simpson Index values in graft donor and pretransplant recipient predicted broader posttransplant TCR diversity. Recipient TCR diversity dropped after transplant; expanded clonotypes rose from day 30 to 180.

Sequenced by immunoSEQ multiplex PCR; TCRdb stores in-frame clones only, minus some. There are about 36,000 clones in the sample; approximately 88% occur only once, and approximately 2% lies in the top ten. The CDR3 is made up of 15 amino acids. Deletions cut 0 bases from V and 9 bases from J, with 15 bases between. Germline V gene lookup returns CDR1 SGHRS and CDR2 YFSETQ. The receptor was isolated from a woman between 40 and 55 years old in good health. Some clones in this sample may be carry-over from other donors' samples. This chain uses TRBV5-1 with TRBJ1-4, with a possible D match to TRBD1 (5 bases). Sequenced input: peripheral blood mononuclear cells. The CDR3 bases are TGCGCCAGCAGCTTGGCAGGGTCCCGAACCCAAAAACTGTTTTTT. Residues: CASSLAGSRTQKLFF. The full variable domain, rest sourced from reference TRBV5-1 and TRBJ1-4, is KAGVTQTPRYLIKTRGQQVTLSCSPISGHRSVSWYQQTPGQGLQFLFEYFSETQRNKGNFPGRFSGRQFSNSRSEMNVSTLELGDSALYLCASSLAGSRTQKLFFGSGTQLSVL.